The 31 T cell receptor beta chains given below trace back to one sample, sequenced in a study of blood T cell repertoires in COVID-19. Clones were read by immunoSEQ multiplex PCR, and TCRdb kept only the in-frame ones, dropping some. The sample gives some 95,000 clones, roughly nine tenths of which show up once; 1.8% is in the top ten. Sequenced sample: peripheral blood. These receptors all come from a human donor with active COVID-19. The donor label of this sample is uncertain.

The chain couples TRBV6-1 to TRBJ2-3, with D uncertain. V was clipped by 4 bases and J by 2 bases, with 19 bases between them. Germline V CDR1 and CDR2: MNHNS, SASEGT. CDR3 length: 17 residues. The CDR3 DNA reads TGTGCCAGCAGTGCCCCGGCGAGGAGCGCCCTCACAGATACGCAGTATTTT. Protein sequence: CASSAPARSALTDTQYF.

The rearrangement joins TRBV18 to TRBJ1-4, with 10 bases that match TRBD1. CDR1 and CDR2 from the germline V gene are KGHSH and LQKENI. The V segment lost 3 bases and the J segment 6 bases; nucleotides outside the gene matches: 4. This CDR3 is built from 15 residues. The CDR3 bases are TGTGCCAGCTCACCCACCGGGACAGGGGATGAAAAACTGTTTTTT. It is translated as CASSPTGTGDEKLFF.

The V and J genes are TRBV6-6 and TRBJ1-3; D possibly corresponds to TRBD1 (5 bases). The CDR3 length is 14 residues. Per the germline V gene, CDR1 is MNHNY and CDR2 is SVGAGI (reference sequence). V lost 5 bases and J lost 4, with 12 bases in between. CDR3 coding DNA: TGTGCCAGCAGTACCCAGGGTCCCGGAAACACCATATATTTT. As protein: CASSTQGPGNTIYF.

The chain recombines TRBV5-5 with TRBJ1-2; D is perhaps TRBD1 (5 bases). The CDR3 has 14 amino acids. Germline V gene lookup returns CDR1 SGHKS and CDR2 YYEKEE (reference sequence). V was pared by 0 bases and J by 8 bases, with 14 bases between. As DNA, the CDR3 is TGTGCCAGCAGCTTGGTTGGCCAGGGTGAAGGCTACACCTTC. Its translation is CASSLVGQGEGYTF.

The gene calls are TRBV10-3 and TRBJ2-7; 14 positions agree with TRBD2. Trimming cost V 0 bases and J 3 bases; bases outside gene matches: 4. CDR1 is ENHRY and CDR2 is SYGVKD in the germline V gene. There are 17 residues in the CDR3. DNA for the CDR3: TGTGCCATCAGTGAGTCGACTAGCGGGGGGGAATTCTACGAGCAGTACTTC. Its protein product is CAISESTSGGEFYEQYF.

The chain recombines TRBV3-1 (or the pseudogene TRBV3-2) with TRBJ2-3; D is uncertain. V lost 5 bases to trimming and J lost 14 bases, with 23 bases between them. Germline values: CDR1 LGHDT, CDR2 YNNKEL (reference sequence). This CDR3 comprises 14 residues. CDR3 bases: TGTGCCAGCAGCATAGCCCCAGCCCGGCCAATTACGTATTTT. Its translation: CASSIAPARPITYF.

The chain employs TRBV4-2 and TRBJ1-5, with D possibly being TRBD1 (5 bases). The CDR3 runs to 13 residues. Trimming removed 2 bases from V and 7 bases from J, with 9 bases in between. Germline V gene sequence: CDR1 LGHNA, CDR2 YNFKEQ. CDR3 nucleotide sequence: TGTGCCAGCAGCCAAAATACAGGCCAGCCCCAGCATTTT. It yields the protein CASSQNTGQPQHF.

This clone was seen a single time. The chain links TRBV4-3 to TRBJ2-7; 8 nucleotides match TRBD1. Germline V gives CDR1 LGHNA, CDR2 YSLEER. The CDR3 extends over 16 amino acids. Trimming at V came to 0 bases and at J to 0 bases, leaving 4 bases not matched to a gene. Written as DNA, the CDR3 is TGCGCCAGCAGCCAAGATTACAGGGGGATCTCCTACGAGCAGTACTTC. Encoded protein: CASSQDYRGISYEQYF.

The DNA of the CDR3 is TGTGCCAGCAGCAGAGGAACAGCGGGCAGGGTGGACACCGGGGAGCTGTTTTTT. Its protein product is CASSRGTAGRVDTGELFF. The chain combines TRBV5-5 with TRBJ2-2; weak D call: TRBD2 (6 bases). Germline CDR1 is SGHKS and CDR2 is YYEKEE (reference sequence). V lost 4 bases, J lost 3 bases, and 22 bases lay in between. This CDR3 contains 18 residues.

The chain links TRBV6-5 to TRBJ2-1; a weak D match, TRBD2 (6 bases). Germline V gene lookup returns CDR1 MNHEY and CDR2 SVGAGI. The CDR3 has 12 residues. V lost 5 bases to trimming and J lost 7 bases, with 9 bases between them. CDR3 bases: TGTGCCAGCAGTCAACTAGCAAATGAGCAGTTCTTC. Amino acid sequence: CASSQLANEQFF.

The chain combines TRBV6-5 with TRBJ1-6; D not resolved. V lost 8 bases to trimming and J lost 5 bases, with 10 bases between them. In germline, CDR1 is MNHEY, CDR2 SVGAGI. There are 13 residues in the CDR3. The CDR3 sequence is CASRQVHNSPLHF. In DNA, the CDR3 is TGTGCCAGCCGTCAGGTCCATAATTCACCCCTCCACTTT.

The chain couples TRBV14 to TRBJ2-7, with 9 bases fitting TRBD1. CDR1 is SGHDN and CDR2 is FVKESK in the germline V gene. This CDR3 has 14 amino acids. V was pared by 1 base and J by 5 bases, with 3 bases of the junction left unmatched. Here the CDR3 reads CASSQVGTGNEQYF. The DNA for the CDR3 is TGTGCCAGCAGCCAAGTCGGGACAGGGAACGAGCAGTACTTC.

This clone was detected once. The chain carries TRBV7-9 and TRBJ1-4; D is unclear. CDR1 and CDR2 (germline): SEHNR, FQNEAQ (reference sequence). Trimming stripped 1 base from V and 7 bases from J, with 10 bases between. This CDR3 spans 14 amino acids. CDR3 coding DNA: TGTGCCAGCAGCTTAGTGGCAGGAGGTGAAAAACTGTTTTTT. Its translation is CASSLVAGGEKLFF. Based on the CDR3 plus reference TRBV7-9 and TRBJ1-4, the full variable domain is DTGVSQNPRHKITKRGQNVTFRCDPISEHNRLYWYRQTLGQGPEFLTYFQNEAQLEKSRLLSDRFSAERPKGSFSTLEIQRTEQGDSAMYLCASSLVAGGEKLFFGSGTQLSVL.

This clone has a single count. V gene TRBV5-1 combines with J gene TRBJ2-2; 8 positions agree with TRBD1. The CDR3 totals 16 residues. The V gene's germline CDR1 is SGHRS and CDR2 YFSETQ. Unmatched junction bases numbered 11, after V lost 9 bases and J lost 1 base. The CDR3 reads CATHPTGTGNTGELFF. CDR3 in DNA: TGCGCCACCCACCCTACCGGGACAGGGAACACCGGGGAGCTGTTTTTT.

The V gene is TRBV27, the J gene TRBJ1-4; the match to TRBD1 covers 11 bases. With V trimmed by 6 bases and J by 4 bases, 7 bases remained unmatched. Germline V gene lookup returns CDR1 MNHEY and CDR2 SMNVEV (reference sequence). This CDR3 region has 16 residues. CDR3 protein: CASRPRGTGGNEKLFF. CDR3 nucleotide sequence: TGTGCCAGCAGACCCCGGGGGACAGGGGGTAATGAAAAACTGTTTTTT.

This chain connects TRBV27 to TRBJ2-2; 10 bases are shared with TRBD1. Trimming removed 8 bases from V and 5 bases from J; junction bases left unmatched: 5. The germline CDR1 and CDR2 sequences are MNHEY and SMNVEV (reference sequence). This CDR3 has 14 amino acids. The CDR3 region has the DNA TGTGCCAGCGGGACAGGGGTGGGGACCGGGGAGCTGTTTTTT. It codes for CASGTGVGTGELFF.

For this clone: A read error may produce the germline difference seen at one junction end. The genes are TRBV19 and TRBJ2-1; 12 bases fit TRBD2. The CDR3 spans 16 residues. The germline V gene encodes CDR1 LNHDA and CDR2 SQIVND (reference sequence). CDR3 loop: CVSATSGGALGNEQFF. In DNA form, the CDR3 reads TGTGTCAGTGCGACTAGCGGGGGAGCTTTGGGGAATGAGCAGTTCTTC. Complete variable domain (other parts from reference TRBV19 and TRBJ2-1): DGGITQSPKYLFRKEGQNVTLSCEQNLNHDAMYWYRQDPGQGLRLIYYSQIVNDFQKGDIAEGYSVSREKKESFPLTVTSAQKNPTAFYLCVSATSGGALGNEQFFGPGTRLTVL.

This CDR3 reads CASKVGEADTQYF. DNA for the CDR3: TGTGCCAGTAAGGTCGGGGAGGCAGATACGCAGTATTTT. The chain is built from TRBV19 and TRBJ2-3; the D gene is possibly TRBD2 (6 bases). The CDR3 is 13 residues long. Germline lookup yields CDR1 LNHDA and CDR2 SQIVND (reference sequence). The V end was cut by 7 bases, the J end by 4 bases, with 12 bases between. The variable domain in full, with the rest retrieved from reference TRBV19 and TRBJ2-3, is DGGITQSPKYLFRKEGQNVTLSCEQNLNHDAMYWYRQDPGQGLRLIYYSQIVNDFQKGDIAEGYSVSREKKESFPLTVTSAQKNPTAFYLCASKVGEADTQYFGPGTRLTVL.

This chain connects TRBV7-8 to TRBJ2-3; 7 bases align to TRBD2. The CDR3 runs to 14 residues. CDR1 is SGHVS, CDR2 FQNEAQ, per germline. Trimming took 7 bases from V and 5 from J; bases not matched to a gene: 9. This CDR3 is CASTPWSGGDTQYF. The CDR3 bases are TGTGCCAGCACGCCTTGGTCGGGAGGAGATACGCAGTATTTT.

V usage is TRBV28 and J usage is TRBJ2-7; D is possibly TRBD1 (5 bases). CDR1 MDHEN and CDR2 SYDVKM come from the germline V gene. The CDR3 is 14 residues long. V lost 0 bases, J lost 3 bases, and 9 bases lay in between. In DNA, the CDR3 is TGTGCCAGCAGTTTATGGCAGGGCGGCTACGAGCAGTACTTC. This translates into CASSLWQGGYEQYF.

The chain recombines TRBV5-8 with TRBJ1-1; D may be TRBD1 (5 bases). V lost 4 bases and J 1 base, leaving 20 bases between the germline ends. Germline V gene data show CDR1 as SGHTS and CDR2 as YDEGEE. CDR3 length: 17 amino acids. CDR3 residues: CASSPQDSPGGNTEAFF. The CDR3 coding sequence is TGTGCCAGCAGCCCCCAGGACTCTCCCGGGGGGAACACTGAAGCTTTCTTT.

This chain connects TRBV2 to TRBJ2-5; TRBD2 agrees at 15 bases. The V and J ends lost 6 bases and 5 bases, in that order; junction bases with no gene match: 7. From germline, CDR1 is SNHLY and CDR2 FYNNEI. The CDR3 consists of 16 residues. The CDR3 DNA reads TGTGCCAGCAGCTTTGGACTAGCGGGGGGGCTGGAGACCCAGTACTTC. This encodes CASSFGLAGGLETQYF.

The chain is built from TRBV9 and TRBJ2-7; a possible D gene is TRBD2 (5 bases). The germline V gene has CDR1 SGDLS and CDR2 YYNGEE. The CDR3 loop spans 15 amino acids. V lost 0 bases, J lost 0 bases, and 10 bases lay in between. CDR3 bases: TGTGCCAGCAGCGTAGGTGCAGGACTCTCCTACGAGCAGTACTTC. Its translation: CASSVGAGLSYEQYF.

The CDR3 nucleotides are TGTGCCAGCGGGGAGGAGCGGGGGGAATACACCGGGGAGCTGTTTTTT. Translating gives CASGEERGEYTGELFF. The chain couples TRBV25-1 to TRBJ2-2, with 9 bases matching TRBD2. The junction had 10 bases not matched to a gene; V was cut back by 8 bases and J by 3 bases. The CDR3 runs 16 residues. The germline V gene has CDR1 MGHDK and CDR2 SYGVNS.

This clone was observed a single time. CDR3 sequence reads: CASSAQYRDRGRGYGYTF. For the CDR3, the DNA is TGTGCCAGCAGCGCGCAGTACCGGGACAGGGGTCGTGGCTATGGCTACACCTTC. V and J are TRBV7-2 and TRBJ1-2; 10 bases line up with TRBD1. This CDR3 is built from 18 residues. CDR1 is SGHTA and CDR2 is FQGNSA in the germline V gene. Germline trimming cut 5 bases from V and 4 bases from J; bases unmatched to any gene: 16.

J is TRBJ1-1 and V is TRBV28; D unclear. The V gene lost 5 bases and the J gene lost 6 bases, with 10 bases spanning the gap. Germline values: CDR1 MDHEN, CDR2 SYDVKM. This CDR3 has 12 amino acids. The CDR3 nucleotides read TGTGCCAGCAGTCCCCTCAACTCTGAAGCTTTCTTT. Translation: CASSPLNSEAFF.

V and J are TRBV28 and TRBJ1-1, with D perhaps matching TRBD1 (5 bases). The CDR3 has 11 amino acids. The V and J ends lost 6 bases and 5 bases respectively, with 7 bases between them. CDR1 and CDR2 from the germline V gene are MDHEN and SYDVKM. CDR3 bases: TGTGCCAGCAGCCGGGGGACTGAAGCTTTCTTT. As protein: CASSRGTEAFF. The full variable domain, its missing parts supplied by reference TRBV28 and TRBJ1-1, is DVKVTQSSRYLVKRTGEKVFLECVQDMDHENMFWYRQDPGLGLRLIYFSYDVKMKEKGDIPEGYSVSREKKERFSLILESASTNQTSMYLCASSRGTEAFFGQGTRLTVV.

The chain recombines TRBV6-2 or TRBV6-3 with TRBJ1-1, with D unresolved. Germline lookup yields CDR1 MNHEY and CDR2 SVGEGT. The length of the CDR3 is 15 residues. V lost 5 bases, J lost 0 bases, and 13 bases lay in between. The CDR3 protein is CASSRSTHMNTEAFF. Here the CDR3 DNA reads TGTGCCAGCAGTCGCTCGACTCATATGAACACTGAAGCTTTCTTT.

The V and J genes are TRBV2 and TRBJ2-5; 7 bases agree with TRBD1. CDR1 and CDR2 from the germline V gene are SNHLY and FYNNEI. The CDR3 spans 15 residues. Trimming at V came to 6 bases and at J to 5 bases, leaving 12 bases not matched to a gene. The CDR3 bases are TGTGCCAGCAGCCCCCTGTCAGGGGGTAGTGAGACCCAGTACTTC. Translated, it gives CASSPLSGGSETQYF. Drawing the rest from reference TRBV2 and TRBJ2-5, the complete variable domain is EPEVTQTPSHQVTQMGQEVILRCVPISNHLYFYWYRQILGQKVEFLVSFYNNEISEKSEIFDDQFSVERPDGSNFTLKIRSTKLEDSAMYFCASSPLSGGSETQYFGPGTRLLVL.

The chain links TRBV19 to TRBJ1-1; D not resolved. The V gene's germline CDR1 is LNHDA and CDR2 SQIVND (reference sequence). V was shortened by 3 bases and J by 2 bases, with 10 bases between the two germline ends. This CDR3 has 14 amino acids. CDR3 loop: CASSMRGDNTEAFF. CDR3 nucleotide sequence: TGTGCCAGTAGTATGCGAGGAGACAACACTGAAGCTTTCTTT.

The V call is TRBV2, the J call TRBJ1-2, with D possibly matching TRBD1 (5 bases). Trimming took off 6 bases at V and 5 bases at J, with 10 bases between the two ends. CDR1 SNHLY and CDR2 FYNNEI come from the germline V gene. The CDR3 has 12 amino acids. CDR3 sequence: CASRGLEYGYTF. The CDR3 DNA sequence: TGTGCCAGCAGGGGACTGGAGTATGGCTACACCTTC. The full variable domain, rest sourced from reference TRBV2 and TRBJ1-2, is EPEVTQTPSHQVTQMGQEVILRCVPISNHLYFYWYRQILGQKVEFLVSFYNNEISEKSEIFDDQFSVERPDGSNFTLKIRSTKLEDSAMYFCASRGLEYGYTFGSGTRLTVV.